This T cell receptor (beta chain) derives from a study of CD8 T cells in ankylosing spondylitis. Study-level results: There was a TCR beta motif, made of 7 or 8 highly homologous variants, that appeared characteristic of ankylosing spondylitis blood.

TCRdb analysed the 5' RACE reads with MiXCR anew, one entry per CDR3 protein. The sample includes more than 650,000 distinct CDR3 sequences, approximately 12% seen only once; the top ten take more than 0.5%. The table lists this clonotype with many counts. Its antigen is not known. Deletions cut 3 bases from V and 1 base from J, with 7 bases between. CDR1 is DFQATT and CDR2 is SNEGSKA in the germline V gene (reference sequence). This CDR3 has 14 amino acids. Specimen: blood, either unsorted or a sorted T cell fraction (not recorded which). The receptor was isolated from a male donor with ankylosing spondylitis. V is TRBV20-1 and J is TRBJ1-6; D remains unclear. DNA of the CDR3: TGCAGTGCTAGGCCGCATTCCTATAATTCACCCCTCCACTTT. As protein: CSARPHSYNSPLHF.